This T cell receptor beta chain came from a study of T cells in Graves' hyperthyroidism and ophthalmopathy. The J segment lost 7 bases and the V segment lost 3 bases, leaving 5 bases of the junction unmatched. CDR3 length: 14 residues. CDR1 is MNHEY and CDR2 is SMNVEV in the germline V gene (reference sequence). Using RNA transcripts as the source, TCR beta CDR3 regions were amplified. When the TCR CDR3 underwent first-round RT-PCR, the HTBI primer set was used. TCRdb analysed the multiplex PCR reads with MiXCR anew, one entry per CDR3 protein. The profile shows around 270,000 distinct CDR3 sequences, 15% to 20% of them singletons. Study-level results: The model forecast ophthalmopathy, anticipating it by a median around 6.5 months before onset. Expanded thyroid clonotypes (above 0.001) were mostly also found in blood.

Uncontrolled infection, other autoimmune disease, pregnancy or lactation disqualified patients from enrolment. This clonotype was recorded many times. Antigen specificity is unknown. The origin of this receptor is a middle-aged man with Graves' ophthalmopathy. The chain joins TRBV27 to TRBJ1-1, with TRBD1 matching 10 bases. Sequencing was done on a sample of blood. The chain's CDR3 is CASSLRQGAFEAFF. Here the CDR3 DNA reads TGTGCCAGCAGTTTGCGACAGGGGGCGTTTGAAGCTTTCTTT.